This T cell receptor (beta chain) was identified during a study of blood T cell repertoires in COVID-19. In the study overall: The study drew acute and convalescent COVID-19 samples from the United States, Italy and Spain. Sample material is recorded as cDNA or gDNA derived from T cells, B-cell-depleted T cells, or PBMCs.

Assay used: immunoSEQ multiplex PCR; TCRdb lists only in-frame clones, some missing. The sample has some 380,000 clones; around 87% are singletons. This CDR3 contains 17 residues. The V segment lost 2 bases and the J segment 2 bases; nucleotides outside the gene matches: 8. The germline V gene has CDR1 SGHTA and CDR2 FQGNSA. The specimen was peripheral blood. The gene calls are TRBV7-2 and TRBJ1-5; 8 nucleotides match TRBD1. The TCR originated in a man aged 18 to 30 with active or convalescent COVID-19. In DNA, the CDR3 is TGTGCCAGCAGCTTAAATGGACAGGGCCTTCGCAATCAGCCCCAGCATTTT. Translating it yields CASSLNGQGLRNQPQHF. The whole variable domain, remainder taken from reference TRBV7-2 and TRBJ1-5, is GAGVSQSPSNKVTEKGKDVELRCDPISGHTALYWYRQSLGQGLEFLIYFQGNSAPDKSGLPSDRFSAERTGGSVSTLTIQRTQQEDSAVYLCASSLNGQGLRNQPQHFGDGTRLSIL.